The 16 T cell receptor beta chains listed next were all sequenced from one sample in a study of technical replicates of blood from a few donors. Clones were read by immunoSEQ multiplex PCR, and TCRdb kept only the in-frame ones, dropping some. The data hold about 86,000 clones, with 96% observed a single time. Sequencing was done on a sample of T cells isolated from PBMCs. The receptors come from a human donor in good health.

This chain uses TRBV18 with TRBJ1-1; D gene uncertain. The CDR3 runs to 11 residues. Per the germline V gene, CDR1 is KGHSH and CDR2 is LQKENI. The V and J ends lost 1 base and 7 bases respectively, with 4 bases between them. For the CDR3, the DNA is TGTGCCAGCTCACCACACAGTGAAGCTTTCTTT. Its translation is CASSPHSEAFF.

The chain employs TRBV10-3 and TRBJ1-1; TRBD1 agrees at 9 bases. Per the germline V gene, CDR1 is ENHRY and CDR2 is SYGVKD. CDR3 length: 14 amino acids. Germline trimming cut 2 bases from V and 8 bases from J; bases unmatched to any gene: 6. CDR3: CAISETGGASEAFF. The DNA of the CDR3 is TGTGCCATCAGTGAGACAGGGGGCGCCTCCGAAGCTTTCTTT.

This rearrangement joins TRBV5-6 to TRBJ1-5; 9 bases map to TRBD1. The CDR3 is made up of 15 amino acids. Germline V gene sequence: CDR1 SGHDT, CDR2 YYEEEE. The V segment lost 5 bases and the J segment 4 bases; nucleotides outside the gene matches: 7. CDR3 residues: CASSSGTGSNQPQHF. As DNA, the CDR3 is TGTGCCAGCAGTTCCGGGACAGGGAGTAATCAGCCCCAGCATTTT.

The gene calls are TRBV28 and TRBJ1-2, with 7 bases identical to TRBD1. V lost 6 bases to trimming and J lost 3 bases; unmatched junction nucleotides: 7. Germline V gene sequence: CDR1 MDHEN, CDR2 SYDVKM. This CDR3 is 14 amino acids long. The CDR3, as DNA: TGTGCCAGCAGGAGAACAGGGGAACACTATGGCTACACCTTC. Its translation: CASRRTGEHYGYTF.

J is TRBJ2-1 and V is TRBV2; D gene uncertain. The V and J ends lost 5 bases and 5 bases respectively, with 10 bases between them. The CDR3 is made up of 13 amino acids. Germline V gives CDR1 SNHLY, CDR2 FYNNEI. This CDR3 is CASSFLRNNEQFF. CDR3 in DNA: TGTGCCAGCAGTTTCCTCAGAAACAATGAGCAGTTCTTC.

CDR3 nucleotides: TGCGCCAGCAGCTTGGCGGACAGGGGAGATATTCAGTACTTC. Amino acid sequence: CASSLADRGDIQYF. The chain employs TRBV5-1 and TRBJ2-4, with TRBD1 matching 9 bases. The CDR3 consists of 14 residues. The germline CDR1 and CDR2 sequences are SGHRS and YFSETQ. J lost 10 bases, V lost 0 bases, and 5 bases had no gene match.

The genes are TRBV9 and TRBJ2-2, with 8 bases matching TRBD1. The J segment lost 4 bases and the V segment lost 6 bases, leaving 8 bases of the junction unmatched. The CDR3 is 15 residues long. The V gene's germline CDR1 is SGDLS and CDR2 YYNGEE. The CDR3 sequence: CASTPGGAGTGELFF. The DNA for the CDR3 is TGTGCCAGCACTCCAGGGGGCGCAGGCACCGGGGAGCTGTTTTTT.

The chain links TRBV28 to TRBJ2-3; 8 positions agree with TRBD2. The CDR3 has 15 amino acids. CDR1 and CDR2 from the germline V gene are MDHEN and SYDVKM. Trimming took 5 bases from V and 4 from J; bases not matched to a gene: 8. CDR3 amino acids: CASSPQREYSDTQYF. DNA for the CDR3: TGTGCCAGCAGTCCGCAGCGGGAGTATTCAGATACGCAGTATTTT.

The CDR3 DNA reads TGTGCCAGCATTCCCACAGCCACAGATACGCAGTATTTT. It specifies CASIPTATDTQYF. V gene TRBV28 combines with J gene TRBJ2-3, with no clear D. Germline values: CDR1 MDHEN, CDR2 SYDVKM. Trimming cost V 7 bases and J 2 bases, with 10 bases left between them. The CDR3 loop spans 13 amino acids.

The chain has TRBV6-5 and TRBJ2-2; weak D call: TRBD2 (6 bases). In germline, CDR1 is MNHEY, CDR2 SVGAGI. The CDR3 is 12 residues long. Trimming removed 10 bases from V and 3 bases from J, with 9 bases in between. This CDR3 reads CATLAYTGELFF. As DNA, the CDR3 is TGTGCCACCCTAGCGTACACCGGGGAGCTGTTTTTT.

This clone is a singleton in its sample. This sequence joins TRBV7-2 and TRBJ1-5; no firm D call. The V end lost 3 bases, the J end lost 4 bases, and 7 bases lay between the germline ends. Germline V lookup: CDR1 SGHTA, CDR2 FQGNSA. The CDR3 extends over 13 amino acids. CDR3 region: CASSFTANQPQHF. CDR3 nucleotide sequence: TGTGCCAGCAGCTTTACAGCAAATCAGCCCCAGCATTTT.

The V call is TRBV28, the J call TRBJ2-3; 16 positions agree with TRBD2. The V and J ends lost 4 bases and 4 bases, in that order; junction bases with no gene match: 11. The CDR3 is made up of 19 amino acids. The V gene's germline CDR1 is MDHEN and CDR2 SYDVKM. The CDR3 region has the DNA TGTGCCAGCAGTTGGGGGACTAGCGGGAGGGCCTCAGCTCCAGATACGCAGTATTTT. Encoded protein: CASSWGTSGRASAPDTQYF. The full variable domain, completed using reference TRBV28 and TRBJ2-3, is DVKVTQSSRYLVKRTGEKVFLECVQDMDHENMFWYRQDPGLGLRLIYFSYDVKMKEKGDIPEGYSVSREKKERFSLILESASTNQTSMYLCASSWGTSGRASAPDTQYFGPGTRLTVL.

The CDR3 DNA is TGTGCCAGCAGCACATCGGGACAGGGCAACGAGCAGTACTTC. It translates to CASSTSGQGNEQYF. The V gene is TRBV9, the J gene TRBJ2-7; TRBD1 agrees at 9 bases. This CDR3 has 14 amino acids. Unmatched junction bases numbered 7, after V lost 4 bases and J lost 5 bases. From germline, CDR1 is SGDLS and CDR2 YYNGEE.

The rearrangement links TRBV19 to TRBJ1-2; the match to TRBD1 covers 9 bases. Per germline, CDR1 LNHDA and CDR2 SQIVND (reference sequence). The CDR3 covers 15 residues. The trim removed 8 bases at V and 7 bases at J, leaving 14 bases unmatched. The CDR3 DNA sequence: TGTGCCAGTTTCCGAACCGGGACAGGGATTTCTGGCTACACCTTC. This sequence encodes CASFRTGTGISGYTF.

Details on this clone: Germline is not matched at one junction end, which may reflect a read error. This chain links TRBV7-6 with TRBJ2-3, with 8 nucleotides matching TRBD2. CDR3 size: 15 residues. CDR1 and CDR2 from the germline V gene are SGHVS and FNYEAQ. DNA for the CDR3: TGTGCCAGCAGCGTAGCGGGGCAGACCACAGATACGCAGTATTTT. Amino acid sequence: CASSVAGQTTDTQYF.

This chain connects TRBV4-1 to TRBJ1-5; 11 nucleotides line up with TRBD1. CDR3 length: 14 residues. Germline V gene data show CDR1 as MGHRA and CDR2 as YSYEKL. The junction had 2 bases not matched to a gene; V was cut back by 5 bases and J by 5 bases. CDR3 residues: CASSGTGGYQPQHF. Here the CDR3 DNA reads TGCGCCAGCAGCGGGACAGGGGGTTATCAGCCCCAGCATTTT.